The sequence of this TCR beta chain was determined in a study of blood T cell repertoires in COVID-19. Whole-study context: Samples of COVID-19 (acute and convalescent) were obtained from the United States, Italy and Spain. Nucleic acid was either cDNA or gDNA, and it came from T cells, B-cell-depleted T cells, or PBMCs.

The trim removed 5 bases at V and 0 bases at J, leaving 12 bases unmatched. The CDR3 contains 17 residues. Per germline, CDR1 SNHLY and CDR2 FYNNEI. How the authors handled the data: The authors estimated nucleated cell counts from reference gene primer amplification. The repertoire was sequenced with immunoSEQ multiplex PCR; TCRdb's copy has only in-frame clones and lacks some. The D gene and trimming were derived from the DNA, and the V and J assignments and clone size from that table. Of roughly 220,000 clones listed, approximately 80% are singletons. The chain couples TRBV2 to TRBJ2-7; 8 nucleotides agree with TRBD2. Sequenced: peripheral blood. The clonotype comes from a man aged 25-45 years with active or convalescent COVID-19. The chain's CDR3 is CASSSMPGRGDSYEQYF. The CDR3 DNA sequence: TGTGCCAGCAGTTCCATGCCAGGGCGGGGGGACTCCTACGAGCAGTACTTC.